The clone carrying this TCR beta chain was detected many times. Its antigen is unknown. TCRdb re-called the reads with MiXCR, one entry per CDR3 protein. Here the sample spans fewer than 300,000 distinct CDR3 sequences, about 26% being singletons. The entry originates in a study of T cell repertoires in cytomegalovirus infection. At the level of the study: Public TCR beta signatures marked donors with CMV infection and the matching HLA.

Overall study results and limits: HLA-C-restricted CMV-specific TCR beta clonotypes were dominant in the ex vivo response. Totalled public TCR beta family frequency picked out people who carried CMV plus the relevant HLA.

The CDR3 is 15 residues long. The V gene's germline CDR1 is SGHTA and CDR2 FQGNSA. Trimming removed 3 bases at V and 5 bases at J, with 15 bases between. The V call is TRBV7-2, the J call TRBJ2-3; possible D gene TRBD2, 6 bases. Sequenced sample: PBMCs. The TCR was taken from a human donor in good health (CMV status not recorded). Some clones in this sample may be carry-over from other donors' samples. For the CDR3, the DNA is TGTGCCAGCAGCTTTGGGACTCCCGACGGAGATACGCAGTATTTT. Its translation is CASSFGTPDGDTQYF. The complete variable domain, with remaining parts taken from reference TRBV7-2 and TRBJ2-3, reads GAGVSQSPSNKVTEKGKDVELRCDPISGHTALYWYRQSLGQGLEFLIYFQGNSAPDKSGLPSDRFSAERTGGSVSTLTIQRTQQEDSAVYLCASSFGTPDGDTQYFGPGTRLTVL.